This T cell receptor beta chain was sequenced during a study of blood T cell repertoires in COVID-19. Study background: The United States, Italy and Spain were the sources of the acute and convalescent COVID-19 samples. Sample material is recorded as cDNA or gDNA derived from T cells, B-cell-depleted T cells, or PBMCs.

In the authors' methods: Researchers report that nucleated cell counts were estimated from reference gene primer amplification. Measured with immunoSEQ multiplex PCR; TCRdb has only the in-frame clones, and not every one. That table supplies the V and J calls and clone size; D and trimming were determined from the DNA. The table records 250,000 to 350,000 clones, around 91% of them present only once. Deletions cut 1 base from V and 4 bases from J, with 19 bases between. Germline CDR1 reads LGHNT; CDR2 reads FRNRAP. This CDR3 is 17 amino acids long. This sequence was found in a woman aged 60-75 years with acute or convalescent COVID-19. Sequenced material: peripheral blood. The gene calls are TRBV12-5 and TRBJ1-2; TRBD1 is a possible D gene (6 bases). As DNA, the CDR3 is TGTGCTAGTGGTTTGGCCCGACCCCGGGACACCCTCTATGGCTACACCTTC. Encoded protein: CASGLARPRDTLYGYTF.